This passage covers 28 T cell receptor beta chains from one sample sequenced in a study of CD8 T cells in ankylosing spondylitis. TCRdb called the 5' RACE reads again in MiXCR, with one record for every CDR3 protein. The data contain just over 350,000 distinct CDR3 sequences, roughly 20% of them seen just once; the ten biggest clones take up around 13%. Sample: blood, either unsorted or a sorted T cell fraction (not recorded which). All receptors come from a male donor with ankylosing spondylitis or in good health (not recorded which).

J is TRBJ2-1 and V is TRBV5-1; D call uncertain. Trimming removed 3 bases at V and 5 bases at J, with 6 bases between. The CDR3 is made up of 12 amino acids. Germline V lookup: CDR1 SGHRS, CDR2 YFSETQ. The CDR3 DNA follows: TGCGCCAGCAGCTCGAACCACAATGAGCAGTTCTTC. Translated, it gives CASSSNHNEQFF.

The chain links TRBV20-1 to TRBJ2-1; 13 nucleotides match TRBD2. The CDR3 covers 13 residues. Germline CDR1 reads DFQATT; CDR2 reads SNEGSKA (reference sequence). As DNA, the CDR3 is TGCGCGGACGGGACTAGCGGGGTCAATGAGCAGTTCTTC. Its translation is CADGTSGVNEQFF.

The genes are TRBV6-1 and TRBJ2-1; 7 bases line up with TRBD2. This CDR3 is 15 amino acids long. Trimming removed 5 bases from V and 3 bases from J; junction bases left unmatched: 7. Germline CDR1 and CDR2: MNHNS and SASEGT. This CDR3 is CASSTERGFYNEQFF. CDR3 coding DNA: TGTGCCAGCAGTACGGAGCGGGGCTTCTACAATGAGCAGTTCTTC.

This rearrangement joins TRBV4-1 to TRBJ2-1, with D possibly matching TRBD2 (5 bases). Per the germline V gene, CDR1 is MGHRA and CDR2 is YSYEKL. Trimming took off 6 bases at V and 7 bases at J, with 13 bases between the two ends. This CDR3 has 13 amino acids. The CDR3 loop is CASRDSGVNEQFF. CDR3 nucleotides: TGCGCCAGCAGAGACTCCGGGGTTAATGAGCAGTTCTTC.

The CDR3 DNA reads as TGTGCCAGCAGTTCCGCGGGGGTTGACACTGAAGCTTTCTTT. Translation: CASSSAGVDTEAFF. The gene calls are TRBV12-3 or TRBV12-4 and TRBJ1-1, with D possibly TRBD1 on 5 matching bases. V gave up 4 bases and J gave up 3 bases, with 12 bases separating them. This CDR3 is built from 14 residues.

The rearrangement links TRBV29-1 to TRBJ2-2, with D perhaps assigned TRBD1 or TRBD2 (5 bases each). Per the germline V gene, CDR1 is SQVTM and CDR2 is ANQGSEA. Trimming shortened V by 0 bases and J by 5 bases, and 16 bases separated the two germline ends. This CDR3 is 16 amino acids long. In nucleotides, the CDR3 is TGCAGCGTTGAAGATCGCGAGGAATGGGGGACCGGGGAGCTGTTTTTT. This translates into CSVEDREEWGTGELFF.

The CDR3 is CASSQVGLGETQYF. CDR3 bases: TGCGCCAGCAGCCAAGTCGGGCTGGGGGAGACCCAGTACTTC. The rearrangement links TRBV4-1 to TRBJ2-5; D is undetermined. Per germline, CDR1 MGHRA and CDR2 YSYEKL. Trimming removed 1 base at V and 5 bases at J, with 11 bases between. This CDR3 is built from 14 residues.

This clonotype was detected only a few times. The chain combines TRBV12-3 or TRBV12-4 with TRBJ2-3; D uncertain. Deletions cut 6 bases from V and 2 bases from J, with 3 bases between. This CDR3 is built from 11 residues. The CDR3 spells CASRDTDTQYF. DNA for the CDR3: TGTGCCAGCAGGGACACAGATACGCAGTATTTT.

J is TRBJ1-1 and V is TRBV12-3 or TRBV12-4, with a tentative D call TRBD1 (6 bases). Trimming took off 6 bases at V and 0 bases at J, with 11 bases between the two ends. This CDR3 comprises 14 residues. CDR3 sequence: CASSPGAVNTEAFF. The CDR3 DNA sequence: TGTGCCAGCAGCCCGGGGGCTGTGAACACTGAAGCTTTCTTT.

The chain carries TRBV12-3 or TRBV12-4 and TRBJ2-3, with TRBD2 matching 7 bases. After removal of 4 bases from V and 1 base from J, the junction contained 8 bases not matched to a gene. CDR3 length: 16 residues. The CDR3: CASSSRRGGGTDTQYF. The CDR3 nucleotides are TGTGCCAGCAGTTCGCGGAGGGGAGGGGGCACAGATACGCAGTATTTT.

V and J are TRBV6-5 and TRBJ2-7; D is uncertain. V was cut by 2 bases and J by 1 base, with 9 bases left in between. Germline lookup yields CDR1 MNHEY and CDR2 SVGAGI. The CDR3 runs to 14 residues. CDR3 loop: CASSYRAASYEQYF. As DNA, the CDR3 is TGTGCCAGCAGTTACAGGGCGGCTTCCTACGAGCAGTACTTC.

There are a few counts of this clonotype. The chain couples TRBV27 to TRBJ1-5; D is unclear. Germline V lookup: CDR1 MNHEY, CDR2 SMNVEV (reference sequence). The CDR3 is made up of 13 amino acids. Trimming left V 2 bases short and J 2 bases short, with 4 bases between. CDR3 coding DNA: TGTGCCAGCAGTTTAGGGCGCAATCAGCCCCAGCATTTT. The encoded protein is CASSLGRNQPQHF.

The table lists this clonotype with a few counts. This rearrangement joins TRBV6-2 or TRBV6-3 to TRBJ1-1; D remains ambiguous. The CDR3 is 12 amino acids. V was cut by 6 bases and J by 7 bases, with 12 bases left in between. The V gene's germline CDR1 is MNHEY and CDR2 SVGEGT. The CDR3 loop reads CASRKWTGEAFF. CDR3 coding DNA: TGTGCCAGCAGGAAGTGGACGGGTGAAGCTTTCTTT.

The chain carries TRBV20-1 and TRBJ1-2; D possibly corresponds to TRBD1 (5 bases). Trimming took off 0 bases at V and 5 bases at J, with 16 bases between the two ends. The V gene's germline CDR1 is DFQATT and CDR2 SNEGSKA (reference sequence). This CDR3 has 15 residues. CDR3 sequence reads: CSARDLRGGGYGYTF. CDR3 sequence (DNA): TGCAGTGCTAGAGATCTAAGGGGAGGAGGGTATGGCTACACCTTC.

This sequence joins TRBV7-2 and TRBJ2-7; TRBD2 aligns across 10 bases. The CDR3 is 15 residues long. The V gene end was trimmed by 5 bases and the J gene end by 2 bases; junction bases not matched to a gene: 6. Germline V CDR1 and CDR2: SGHTA, FQGNSA. The CDR3 bases are TGTGCCAGCAGCCCTTGGACTAGCGGTCCCTACGAGCAGTACTTC. Residues: CASSPWTSGPYEQYF.

Concerning this clonotype itself: The junction and the germline gene differ at one end; a read error may be behind it. The chain combines TRBV12-3 or TRBV12-4 with TRBJ2-2, with TRBD2 matching 7 bases. This CDR3 contains 13 residues. The CDR3 DNA reads TGTGCCGGCAGTTTTGCGGGGGCCGGGGAGCTGTTTTTT. The encoded protein is CAGSFAGAGELFF.

This clonotype was seen a handful of times. The chain recombines TRBV5-1 with TRBJ2-1, with D hard to call. The germline V gene encodes CDR1 SGHRS and CDR2 YFSETQ. V was pared by 0 bases and J by 9 bases, with 7 bases between. The CDR3 covers 12 residues. The CDR3 DNA follows: TGCGCCAGCAGCTTGGAGGTGGGTGAGCAGTTCTTC. Its protein product is CASSLEVGEQFF.

V is TRBV27 and J is TRBJ2-1; TRBD2 aligns across 7 bases. J was trimmed by 10 bases and V by 4 bases; bases with no gene match: 4. The CDR3 is made up of 12 amino acids. Germline values: CDR1 MNHEY, CDR2 SMNVEV (reference sequence). CDR3 nucleotide sequence: TGTGCCAGCAGTTGGGCGGGGGACGAGCAGTTCTTC. Translated, it gives CASSWAGDEQFF.

This clonotype was recorded a few times. This chain connects TRBV7-9 to TRBJ2-1; tentative D call: TRBD2 (5 bases). Germline CDR1 and CDR2: SEHNR and FQNEAQ (reference sequence). V dropped 5 bases and J dropped 10 bases, with 15 bases sitting between them. The CDR3 covers 13 residues. Written as DNA, the CDR3 is TGTGCCAGCAGCCCCCCGGCGGGCCGCGAGCAGTTCTTC. It specifies CASSPPAGREQFF. Full variable domain (remainder filled in from reference TRBV7-9 and TRBJ2-1): DTGVSQNPRHKITKRGQNVTFRCDPISEHNRLYWYRQTLGQGPEFLTYFQNEAQLEKSRLLSDRFSAERPKGSFSTLEIQRTEQGDSAMYLCASSPPAGREQFFGPGTRLTVL.

This rearrangement joins TRBV5-6 to TRBJ2-2; no definite D call. Trimming removed 1 base from V and 6 bases from J, with 10 bases in between. CDR3 length: 14 amino acids. Looked up from germline, CDR1 is SGHDT and CDR2 is YYEEEE. CDR3 sequence (DNA): TGTGCCAGCAGCTTGCGTCAGCTACCCGGGGAGCTGTTTTTT. Translated, it gives CASSLRQLPGELFF.

This clonotype has only a few counts. CDR3 nucleotide sequence: TGCGCCAGCAGCCAAGTTAGGGACCAATACACCTTC. Protein product: CASSQVRDQYTF. The chain carries TRBV4-1 and TRBJ1-2; tentatively, D is TRBD1 (5 bases). This CDR3 has 12 residues. V shed 1 base and J shed 11 bases, with 11 bases lying between them. The germline CDR1 and CDR2 sequences are MGHRA and YSYEKL.

The chain has TRBV12-3 or TRBV12-4 and TRBJ2-2; 9 nucleotides match TRBD1. The V segment lost 6 bases and the J segment 3 bases; nucleotides outside the gene matches: 5. This CDR3 region has 15 residues. This CDR3 is CASSQRQGDTGELFF. As DNA, the CDR3 is TGTGCCAGCAGCCAGAGACAGGGGGACACCGGGGAGCTGTTTTTT.

This clonotype showed up just a few times. This chain joins TRBV2 and TRBJ2-3; 8 bases are a match to TRBD2. The CDR3 spans 12 residues. The germline V gene has CDR1 SNHLY and CDR2 FYNNEI. The V gene end was trimmed by 10 bases and the J gene end by 4 bases; junction bases not matched to a gene: 4. The CDR3 sequence: CATRGGPDTQYF. CDR3 in DNA: TGTGCCACCCGGGGGGGCCCAGATACGCAGTATTTT.

In its sample, this clonotype was seen a few times. V and J are TRBV28 and TRBJ2-7; D might be TRBD1 (5 bases). V was shortened by 2 bases and J by 2 bases, with 13 bases between the two germline ends. Germline-derived CDR1 and CDR2 are MDHEN and SYDVKM. CDR3 length: 15 residues. This chain's CDR3 is CASSLGAFTAYEQYF. The CDR3 DNA is TGTGCCAGCAGTTTAGGGGCCTTTACAGCCTACGAGCAGTACTTC.

The gene calls are TRBV7-6 and TRBJ1-1, with 10 bases matching TRBD1. Germline loops: CDR1 SGHVS, CDR2 FNYEAQ. The CDR3 sequence is 17 residues long. J was trimmed by 3 bases and V by 4 bases; bases with no gene match: 11. DNA of the CDR3: TGTGCCAGCAGCTCGTCCCCGGGACAGGGGATTCACACTGAAGCTTTCTTT. Protein product: CASSSSPGQGIHTEAFF.

This clonotype has more than one count but fewer than ten. The J gene is TRBJ2-7, the V gene TRBV4-1, with 8 positions matching TRBD1. The germline gives CDR1 MGHRA, CDR2 YSYEKL. CDR3 length: 14 residues. V gave up 6 bases and J gave up 0 bases; unmatched junction bases: 4. The CDR3 here is CASRRQGSSYEQYF. CDR3 sequence (DNA): TGCGCCAGCAGACGACAGGGGAGCTCCTACGAGCAGTACTTC.

The chain combines TRBV25-1 with TRBJ1-4; a possible D gene is TRBD1 (5 bases). The V gene's germline CDR1 is MGHDK and CDR2 SYGVNS. The CDR3 is made up of 14 amino acids. The V and J ends lost 2 bases and 5 bases respectively, with 9 bases between them. In nucleotides, the CDR3 is TGTGCCAGCAGTGAACTACAGGAGAATGAAAAACTGTTTTTT. Translated, it gives CASSELQENEKLFF.

The V gene is TRBV12-3 or TRBV12-4, the J gene TRBJ2-1; D unclear. There are 12 residues in the CDR3. The V gene lost 5 bases and the J gene lost 15 bases, with 17 bases spanning the gap. Written as DNA, the CDR3 is TGTGCCAGCAGTCTCGTTATGGGGATGGGGTTCTTC. This encodes CASSLVMGMGFF.